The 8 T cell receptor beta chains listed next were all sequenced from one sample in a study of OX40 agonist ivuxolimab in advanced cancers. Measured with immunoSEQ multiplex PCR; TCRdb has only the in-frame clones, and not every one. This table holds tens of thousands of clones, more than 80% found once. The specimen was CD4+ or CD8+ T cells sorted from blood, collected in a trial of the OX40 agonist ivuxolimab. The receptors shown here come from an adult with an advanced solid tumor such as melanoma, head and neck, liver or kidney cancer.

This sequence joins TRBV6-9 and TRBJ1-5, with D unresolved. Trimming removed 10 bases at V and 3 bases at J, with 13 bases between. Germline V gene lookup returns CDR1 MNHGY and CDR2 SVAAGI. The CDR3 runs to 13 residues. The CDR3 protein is CANPTGLNQPQHF. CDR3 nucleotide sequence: TGTGCCAACCCTACGGGCCTCAATCAGCCCCAGCATTTT.

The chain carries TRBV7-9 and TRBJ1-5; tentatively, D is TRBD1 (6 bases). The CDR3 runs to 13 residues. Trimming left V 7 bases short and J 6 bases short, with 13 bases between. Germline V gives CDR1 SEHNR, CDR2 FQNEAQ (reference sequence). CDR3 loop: CASIIIGGQPQHF. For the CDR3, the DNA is TGTGCCAGCATTATAATAGGGGGTCAGCCCCAGCATTTT.

The CDR3 loop reads CASSLQGAQLSYEQYF. In DNA, the CDR3 is TGTGCCAGCAGCCTCCAGGGGGCACAACTTTCCTACGAGCAGTACTTC. The chain employs TRBV7-2 and TRBJ2-7; 8 bases match TRBD1. Germline assignment: CDR1 SGHTA and CDR2 FQGNSA. J was trimmed by 1 base and V by 5 bases; bases with no gene match: 10. The length of the CDR3 is 16 residues.

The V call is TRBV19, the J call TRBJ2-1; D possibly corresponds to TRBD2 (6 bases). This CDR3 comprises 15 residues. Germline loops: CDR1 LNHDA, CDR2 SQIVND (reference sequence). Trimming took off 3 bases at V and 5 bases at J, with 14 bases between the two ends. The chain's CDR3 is CASSISGGGNNEQFF. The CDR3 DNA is TGTGCCAGTAGTATTAGCGGTGGAGGGAACAATGAGCAGTTCTTC.

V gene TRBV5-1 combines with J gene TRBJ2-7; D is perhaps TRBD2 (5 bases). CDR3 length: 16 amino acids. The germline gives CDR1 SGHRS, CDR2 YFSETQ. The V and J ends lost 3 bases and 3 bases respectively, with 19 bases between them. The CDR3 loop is CASSSQLAARVYEQYF. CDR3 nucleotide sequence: TGCGCCAGCAGCTCCCAGCTCGCGGCGAGGGTCTACGAGCAGTACTTC.

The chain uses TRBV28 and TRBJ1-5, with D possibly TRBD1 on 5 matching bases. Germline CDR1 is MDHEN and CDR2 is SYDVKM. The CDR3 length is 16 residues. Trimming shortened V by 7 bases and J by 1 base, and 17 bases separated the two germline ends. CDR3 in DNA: TGTGCCAGCACTCATCTGGGACGAGAGAGCAATCAGCCCCAGCATTTT. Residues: CASTHLGRESNQPQHF.

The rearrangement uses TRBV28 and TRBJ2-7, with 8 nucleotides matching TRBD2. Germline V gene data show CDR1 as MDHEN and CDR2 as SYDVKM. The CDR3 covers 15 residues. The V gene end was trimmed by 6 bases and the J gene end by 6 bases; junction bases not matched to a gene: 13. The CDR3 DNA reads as TGTGCCAGCAGATCCTACGGGACTAGAGGGGGCGAGCAGTACTTC. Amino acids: CASRSYGTRGGEQYF.

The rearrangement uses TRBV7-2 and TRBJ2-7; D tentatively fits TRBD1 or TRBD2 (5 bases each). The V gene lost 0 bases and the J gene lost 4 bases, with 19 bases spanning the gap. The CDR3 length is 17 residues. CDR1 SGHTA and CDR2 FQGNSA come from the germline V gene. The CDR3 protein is CASSLAERAGRAYEQYF. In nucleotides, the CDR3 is TGTGCCAGCAGCTTAGCGGAAAGGGCAGGGCGGGCTTACGAGCAGTACTTC.